The 5 T cell receptor beta chains reported below all come from one sample, sequenced in a study of T cells after posttransplantation cyclophosphamide. Some clones are missing from TCRdb's copy, which holds only in-frame ones; the method was immunoSEQ multiplex PCR. The table includes roughly 480 clones, approximately 92% detected once. The sequenced sample consisted of gut tissue. These TCRs come from a man aged 50-59 years.

This clone showed up just once. The gene calls are TRBV25-1 and TRBJ2-5; 11 bases are a match to TRBD1. Germline-derived CDR1 and CDR2 are MGHDK and SYGVNS. This CDR3 comprises 16 residues. J gave up 4 bases and V 3 bases, and 7 bases lay outside the gene matches. The CDR3 DNA follows: TGTGCCAGCAGTGATAGTAGCGGACAGGGGGCAGAGACCCAGTACTTC. Protein sequence: CASSDSSGQGAETQYF.

This chain connects TRBV5-1 to TRBJ2-7, with D possibly matching TRBD1 (6 bases). Looked up from germline, CDR1 is SGHRS and CDR2 is YFSETQ. The CDR3 length is 12 residues. Trimming removed 4 bases from V and 6 bases from J, with 11 bases in between. The chain's CDR3 is CASSEQGLEQYF. In DNA form, the CDR3 reads TGCGCCAGCAGCGAACAGGGTCTCGAGCAGTACTTC.

V usage is TRBV5-4 and J usage is TRBJ2-1, with 7 positions matching TRBD2. Germline V lookup: CDR1 SGHNT, CDR2 YYREEE (reference sequence). The CDR3 is made up of 16 amino acids. V shed 3 bases and J 2 bases; nucleotides not matched to a gene: 8. As DNA, the CDR3 is TGTGCCAGCAGCTCAGAGGGAGGGCTAACCTACAATGAGCAGTTCTTC. Amino acids: CASSSEGGLTYNEQFF. Together with reference TRBV5-4 and TRBJ2-1, the CDR3 gives the full variable domain: ETGVTQSPTHLIKTRGQQVTLRCSSQSGHNTVSWYQQALGQGPQFIFQYYREEENGRGNFPPRFSGLQFPNYSSELNVNALELDDSALYLCASSSEGGLTYNEQFFGPGTRLTVL.

V and J are TRBV11-3 and TRBJ2-7; 10 bases align to TRBD1. Germline V gives CDR1 SGHNT, CDR2 YENEEA. With 1 base clipped from V and 4 bases from J, the junction kept 4 bases outside the gene matches. The length of the CDR3 is 15 residues. DNA for the CDR3: TGTGCCAGCAGCTTAGTAGGGACAGGGGTTTACGAGCAGTACTTC. Translated, it gives CASSLVGTGVYEQYF. The variable domain in full, completed from reference TRBV11-3 and TRBJ2-7, reads EAGVVQSPRYKIIEKKQPVAFWCNPISGHNTLYWYLQNLGQGPELLIRYENEEAVDDSQLPKDRFSAERLKGVDSTLKIQPAELGDSAVYLCASSLVGTGVYEQYFGPGTRLTVT.

V gene TRBV2 combines with J gene TRBJ2-1; TRBD2 aligns across 7 bases. The germline V gene encodes CDR1 SNHLY and CDR2 FYNNEI. V lost 6 bases to trimming and J lost 10 bases; unmatched junction nucleotides: 6. CDR3 size: 12 residues. The CDR3 nucleotides read TGTGCCAGCAGACGCGGGGACTACGAGCAGTTCTTC. Its translation is CASRRGDYEQFF.